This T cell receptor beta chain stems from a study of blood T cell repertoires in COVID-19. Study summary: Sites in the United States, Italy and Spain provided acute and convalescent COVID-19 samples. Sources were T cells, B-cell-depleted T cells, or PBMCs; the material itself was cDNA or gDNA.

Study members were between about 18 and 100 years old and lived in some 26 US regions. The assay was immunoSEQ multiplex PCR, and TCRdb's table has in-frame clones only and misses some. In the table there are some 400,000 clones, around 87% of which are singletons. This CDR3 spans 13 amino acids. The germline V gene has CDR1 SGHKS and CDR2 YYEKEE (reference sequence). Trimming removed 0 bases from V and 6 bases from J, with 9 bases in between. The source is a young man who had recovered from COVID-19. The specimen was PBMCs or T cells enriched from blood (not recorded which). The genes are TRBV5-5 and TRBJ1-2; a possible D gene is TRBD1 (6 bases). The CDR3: CASSLATGNGYTF. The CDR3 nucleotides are TGTGCCAGCAGCTTGGCCACAGGGAATGGCTACACCTTC.